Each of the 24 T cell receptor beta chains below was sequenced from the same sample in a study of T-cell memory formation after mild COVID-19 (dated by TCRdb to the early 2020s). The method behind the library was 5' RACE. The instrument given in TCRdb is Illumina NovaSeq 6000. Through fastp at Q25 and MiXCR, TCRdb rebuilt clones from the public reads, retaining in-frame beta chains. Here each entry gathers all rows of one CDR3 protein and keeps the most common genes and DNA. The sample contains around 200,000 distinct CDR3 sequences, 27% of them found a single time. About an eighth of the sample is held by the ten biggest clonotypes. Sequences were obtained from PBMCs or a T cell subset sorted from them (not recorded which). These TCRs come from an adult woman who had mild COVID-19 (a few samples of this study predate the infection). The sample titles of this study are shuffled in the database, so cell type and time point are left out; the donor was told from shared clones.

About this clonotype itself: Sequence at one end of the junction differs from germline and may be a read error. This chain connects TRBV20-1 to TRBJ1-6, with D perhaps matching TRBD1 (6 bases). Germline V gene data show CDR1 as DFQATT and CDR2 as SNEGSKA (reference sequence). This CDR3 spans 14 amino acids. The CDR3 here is CSARVPRGASSLHF. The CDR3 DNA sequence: TGCAGTGCTAGAGTTCCCCGGGGGGCTTCATCCCTCCACTTT.

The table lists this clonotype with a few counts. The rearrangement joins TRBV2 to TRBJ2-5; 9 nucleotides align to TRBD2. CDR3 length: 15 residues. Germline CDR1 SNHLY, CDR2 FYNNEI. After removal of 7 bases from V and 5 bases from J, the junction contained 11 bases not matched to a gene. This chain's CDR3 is CASNTGTSWGETQYF. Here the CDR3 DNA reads TGTGCCAGCAATACAGGGACTAGCTGGGGTGAGACCCAGTACTTC.

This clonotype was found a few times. This chain's CDR3 is CASSPGTGGSNEQFF. DNA for the CDR3: TGTGCCAGCAGCCCCGGGACAGGGGGTTCCAATGAGCAGTTCTTC. The chain links TRBV7-3 to TRBJ2-1; TRBD1 matches 11 bases. Trimming took 5 bases from V and 6 from J; bases not matched to a gene: 6. Per germline, CDR1 SGHTA and CDR2 FQGTGA. There are 15 residues in the CDR3.

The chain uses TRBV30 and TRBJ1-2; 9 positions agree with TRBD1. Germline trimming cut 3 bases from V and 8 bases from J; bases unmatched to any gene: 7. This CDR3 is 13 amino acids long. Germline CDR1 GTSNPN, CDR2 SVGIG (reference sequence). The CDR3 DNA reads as TGTGCCTGGAGACCGGGGACAGGGAGAGGCTACACCTTC. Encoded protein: CAWRPGTGRGYTF.

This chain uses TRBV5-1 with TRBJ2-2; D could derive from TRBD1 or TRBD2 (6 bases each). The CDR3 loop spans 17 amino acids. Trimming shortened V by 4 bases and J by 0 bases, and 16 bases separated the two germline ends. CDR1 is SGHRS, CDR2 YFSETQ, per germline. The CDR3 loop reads CASSHIRRGTNTGELFF. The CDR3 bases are TGCGCCAGCAGCCACATTCGGAGGGGGACGAACACCGGGGAGCTGTTTTTT.

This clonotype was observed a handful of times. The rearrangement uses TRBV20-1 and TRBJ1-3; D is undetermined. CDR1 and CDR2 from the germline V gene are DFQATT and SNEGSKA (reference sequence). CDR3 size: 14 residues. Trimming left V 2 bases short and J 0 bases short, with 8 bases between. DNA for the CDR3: TGCAGTGCTAGAAGTCACTTCTCTGGAAACACCATATATTTT. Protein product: CSARSHFSGNTIYF.

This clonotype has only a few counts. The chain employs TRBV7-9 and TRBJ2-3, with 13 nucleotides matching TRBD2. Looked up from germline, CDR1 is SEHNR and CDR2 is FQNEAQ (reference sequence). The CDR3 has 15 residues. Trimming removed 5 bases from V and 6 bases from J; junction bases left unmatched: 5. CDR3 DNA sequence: TGTGCCAGCAGCATACCGGGACTAGCGGGGGATACGCAGTATTTT. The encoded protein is CASSIPGLAGDTQYF. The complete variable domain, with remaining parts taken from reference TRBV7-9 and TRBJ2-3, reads DTGVSQNPRHKITKRGQNVTFRCDPISEHNRLYWYRQTLGQGPEFLTYFQNEAQLEKSRLLSDRFSAERPKGSFSTLEIQRTEQGDSAMYLCASSIPGLAGDTQYFGPGTRLTVL.

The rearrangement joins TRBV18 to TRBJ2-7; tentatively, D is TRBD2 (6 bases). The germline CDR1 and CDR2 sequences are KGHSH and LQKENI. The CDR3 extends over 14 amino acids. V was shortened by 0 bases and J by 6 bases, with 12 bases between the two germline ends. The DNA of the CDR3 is TGTGCCAGCTCACCACCCCCGGGGAGGAGCGAGCAGTACTTC. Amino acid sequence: CASSPPPGRSEQYF.

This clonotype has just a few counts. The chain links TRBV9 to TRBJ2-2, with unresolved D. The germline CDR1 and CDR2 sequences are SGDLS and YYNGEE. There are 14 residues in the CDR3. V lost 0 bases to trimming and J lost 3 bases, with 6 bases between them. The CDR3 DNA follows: TGTGCCAGCAGCGTAGATGGGGACACCGGGGAGCTGTTTTTT. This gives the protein CASSVDGDTGELFF. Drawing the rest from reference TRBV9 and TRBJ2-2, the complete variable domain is DSGVTQTPKHLITATGQRVTLRCSPRSGDLSVYWYQQSLDQGLQFLIQYYNGEERAKGNILERFSAQQFPDLHSELNLSSLELGDSALYFCASSVDGDTGELFFGEGSRLTVL.

The CDR3: CATSRAGGENYEQYF. CDR3 in DNA: TGTGCCACCAGCAGAGCCGGGGGAGAGAACTACGAGCAGTACTTC. V is TRBV15 and J is TRBJ2-7; D is possibly TRBD2 (6 bases). The germline CDR1 and CDR2 sequences are LNHNV and YYDKDF (reference sequence). The CDR3 is 15 amino acids. V was shortened by 1 base and J by 3 bases, with 13 bases between the two germline ends.

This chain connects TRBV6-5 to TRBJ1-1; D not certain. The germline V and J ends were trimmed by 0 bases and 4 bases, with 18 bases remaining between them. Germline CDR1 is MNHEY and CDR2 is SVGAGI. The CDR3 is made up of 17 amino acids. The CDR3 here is CASSYSRFRSLGTEAFF. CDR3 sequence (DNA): TGTGCCAGCAGTTACTCGCGGTTTCGATCCCTTGGCACTGAAGCTTTCTTT.

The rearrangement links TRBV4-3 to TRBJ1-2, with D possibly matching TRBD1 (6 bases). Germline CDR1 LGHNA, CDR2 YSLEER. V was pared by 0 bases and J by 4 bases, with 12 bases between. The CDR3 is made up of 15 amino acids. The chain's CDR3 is CASSQDPGQPYGYTF. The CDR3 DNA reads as TGCGCCAGCAGCCAAGACCCCGGACAGCCCTATGGCTACACCTTC.

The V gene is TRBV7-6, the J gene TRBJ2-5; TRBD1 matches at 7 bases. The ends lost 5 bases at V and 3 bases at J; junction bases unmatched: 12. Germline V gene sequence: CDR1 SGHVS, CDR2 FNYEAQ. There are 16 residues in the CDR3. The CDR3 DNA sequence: TGTGCCAGCAGCCTACCCATACAGGGGTCCAAAGAGACCCAGTACTTC. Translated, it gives CASSLPIQGSKETQYF.

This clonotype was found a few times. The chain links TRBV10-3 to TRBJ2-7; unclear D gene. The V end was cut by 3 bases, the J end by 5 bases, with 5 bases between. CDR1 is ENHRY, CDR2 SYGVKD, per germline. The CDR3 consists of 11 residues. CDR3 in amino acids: CAISDKNEQYF. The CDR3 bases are TGTGCCATCAGTGATAAAAACGAGCAGTACTTC.

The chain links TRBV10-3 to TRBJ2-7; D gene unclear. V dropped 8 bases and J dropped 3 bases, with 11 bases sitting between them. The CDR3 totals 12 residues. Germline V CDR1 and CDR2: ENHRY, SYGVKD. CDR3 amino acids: CAIGPSNYEQYF. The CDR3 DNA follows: TGTGCCATCGGGCCCTCAAACTACGAGCAGTACTTC.

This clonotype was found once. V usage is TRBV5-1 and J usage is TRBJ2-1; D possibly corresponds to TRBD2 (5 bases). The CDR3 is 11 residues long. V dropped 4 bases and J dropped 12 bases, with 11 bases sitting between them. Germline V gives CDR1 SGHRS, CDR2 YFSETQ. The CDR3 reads CASSTDSTQFF. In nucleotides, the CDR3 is TGCGCCAGCAGCACGGACTCCACGCAGTTCTTC.

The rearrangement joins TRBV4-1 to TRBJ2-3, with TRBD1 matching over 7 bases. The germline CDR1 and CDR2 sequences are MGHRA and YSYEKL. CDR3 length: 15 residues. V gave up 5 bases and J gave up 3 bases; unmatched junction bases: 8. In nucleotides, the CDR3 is TGCGCCAGCAGCGTGACAGGGCCGAGTACAGATACGCAGTATTTT. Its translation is CASSVTGPSTDTQYF.

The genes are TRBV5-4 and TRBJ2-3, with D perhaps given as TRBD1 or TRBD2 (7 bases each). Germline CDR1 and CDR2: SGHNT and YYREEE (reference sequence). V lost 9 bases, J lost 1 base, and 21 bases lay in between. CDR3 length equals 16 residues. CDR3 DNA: TGTGCCACGAGGTCAGGGGGGGGCCAGGGCACAGATACGCAGTATTTT. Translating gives CATRSGGGQGTDTQYF.

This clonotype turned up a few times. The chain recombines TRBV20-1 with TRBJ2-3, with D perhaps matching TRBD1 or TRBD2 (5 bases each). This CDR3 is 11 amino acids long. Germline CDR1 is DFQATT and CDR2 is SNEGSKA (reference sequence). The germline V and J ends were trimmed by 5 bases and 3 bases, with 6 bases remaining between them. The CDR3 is CSAGTTDTQYF. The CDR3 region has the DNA TGCAGTGCTGGGACGACAGATACGCAGTATTTT.

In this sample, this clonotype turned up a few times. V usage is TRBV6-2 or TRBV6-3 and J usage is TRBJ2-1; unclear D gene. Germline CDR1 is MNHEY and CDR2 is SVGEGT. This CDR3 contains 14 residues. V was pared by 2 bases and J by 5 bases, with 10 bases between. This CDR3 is CASSYVGRNNEQFF. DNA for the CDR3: TGTGCCAGCAGTTACGTCGGCAGGAACAATGAGCAGTTCTTC.

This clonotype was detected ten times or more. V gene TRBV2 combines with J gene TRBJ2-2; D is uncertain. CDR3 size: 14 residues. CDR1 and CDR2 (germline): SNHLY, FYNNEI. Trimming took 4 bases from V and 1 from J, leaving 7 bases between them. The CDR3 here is CASSASMNTGELFF. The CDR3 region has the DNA TGTGCCAGCAGTGCGTCTATGAACACCGGGGAGCTGTTTTTT.

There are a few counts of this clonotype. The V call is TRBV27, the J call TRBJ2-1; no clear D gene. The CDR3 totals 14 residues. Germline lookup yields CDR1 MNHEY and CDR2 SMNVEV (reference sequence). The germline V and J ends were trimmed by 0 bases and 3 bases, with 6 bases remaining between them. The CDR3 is CASSLSSRYNEQFF. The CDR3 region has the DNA TGTGCCAGCAGTTTATCAAGCCGCTACAATGAGCAGTTCTTC.

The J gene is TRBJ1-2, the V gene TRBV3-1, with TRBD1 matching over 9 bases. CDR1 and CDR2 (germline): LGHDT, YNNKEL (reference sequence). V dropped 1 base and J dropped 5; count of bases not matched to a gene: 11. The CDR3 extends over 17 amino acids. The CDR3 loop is CASSQGEHRGRGYGYTF. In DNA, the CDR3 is TGTGCCAGCAGCCAAGGCGAACACAGGGGGCGCGGGTATGGCTACACCTTC.

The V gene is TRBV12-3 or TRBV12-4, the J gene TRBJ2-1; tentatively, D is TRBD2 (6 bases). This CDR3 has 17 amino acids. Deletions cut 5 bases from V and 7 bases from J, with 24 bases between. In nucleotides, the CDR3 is TGTGCCAGCAGTCCCAGGGTCGTGCCGGGGGTGCGGAATGAGCAGTTCTTC. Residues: CASSPRVVPGVRNEQFF.